What follows are 22 T cell receptor beta chains derived from one specimen sequenced in a study of Ad26.COV2.S vaccination and SARS-CoV-2 variants. Profiling relied on immunoSEQ multiplex PCR, and the TCRdb table lists in-frame clones only, not all of them. The table has under 400,000 clones, 80% to 90% seen once. As to treatment: 15 to 20 received Ad26.COV2.S at low or high dose, single or two shots; roughly five received placebo; per-sample allocation not given. All samples were drawn on day 63, counting from the first vaccine or placebo injection. The material was peripheral blood, obtained in a trial of Ad26.COV2.S vaccine versus placebo. The receptors here all came from a person aged 18-65 years who received the Ad26.COV2.S COVID-19 vaccine or a placebo.

This rearrangement joins TRBV7-2 to TRBJ1-1, with 9 bases lining up with TRBD1. Germline assignment: CDR1 SGHTA and CDR2 FQGNSA. The CDR3 runs 16 residues. V lost 0 bases, J lost 4 bases, and 6 bases stayed unmatched. This chain's CDR3 is CASSLARSQGATEAFF. The CDR3 DNA follows: TGTGCCAGCAGCTTAGCGCGGTCACAGGGGGCCACTGAAGCTTTCTTT.

In this sample, this clone turned up a few times. The chain is built from TRBV7-8 and TRBJ1-3, with 8 positions matching TRBD1. Germline V gene lookup returns CDR1 SGHVS and CDR2 FQNEAQ. The CDR3 spans 15 residues. V lost 5 bases, J lost 3 bases, and 6 bases stayed unmatched. CDR3 sequence: CASSHPGGGGNTIYF. The CDR3 DNA reads TGTGCCAGCAGCCACCCAGGGGGCGGTGGAAACACCATATATTTT.

DNA for the CDR3: TGCGCCAGCAGCCGTCTGGACAGGGGGTACGAGCAGTACTTC. Translated, it gives CASSRLDRGYEQYF. The V call is TRBV5-1, the J call TRBJ2-7; TRBD1 agrees at 10 bases. This CDR3 contains 14 residues. Germline V gene data show CDR1 as SGHRS and CDR2 as YFSETQ. The V gene end was trimmed by 4 bases and the J gene end by 4 bases; junction bases not matched to a gene: 5.

V gene TRBV7-3 combines with J gene TRBJ2-1; D assignment may be TRBD1 or TRBD2 (5 bases each). Germline assignment: CDR1 SGHTA and CDR2 FQGTGA. V was cut by 5 bases and J by 2 bases, with 7 bases left in between. The CDR3 spans 13 residues. CDR3 nucleotides: TGTGCCAGCAGCAAGGGACCCTACAATGAGCAGTTCTTC. It specifies CASSKGPYNEQFF.

The gene calls are TRBV7-2 and TRBJ2-2, with 7 bases identical to TRBD2. The CDR3 consists of 18 residues. Germline lookup yields CDR1 SGHTA and CDR2 FQGNSA. The junction had 17 bases not matched to a gene; V was cut back by 5 bases and J by 5 bases. The CDR3 reads CASSLLRGGDSKTGELFF. The CDR3 DNA sequence: TGTGCCAGCAGCCTATTAAGGGGAGGGGATTCTAAGACCGGGGAGCTGTTTTTT.

This clone showed up just once. The chain couples TRBV7-2 to TRBJ2-5; 7 nucleotides agree with TRBD1. CDR1 and CDR2 (germline): SGHTA, FQGNSA. This CDR3 contains 15 residues. The V gene end was trimmed by 0 bases and the J gene end by 1 base; junction bases not matched to a gene: 2. The CDR3 bases are TGTGCCAGCAGCTTAGCGGGACAGCTCCAAGAGACCCAGTACTTC. This sequence encodes CASSLAGQLQETQYF.

V is TRBV28 and J is TRBJ1-1, with D uncertain. Trimming cost V 7 bases and J 7 bases, with 10 bases left between them. There are 11 residues in the CDR3. Germline V gene data show CDR1 as MDHEN and CDR2 as SYDVKM. CDR3 coding DNA: TGTGCCAGCAAAGGATATTTTGAAGCTTTCTTT. It yields the protein CASKGYFEAFF. Full variable domain (rest looked up from reference TRBV28 and TRBJ1-1): DVKVTQSSRYLVKRTGEKVFLECVQDMDHENMFWYRQDPGLGLRLIYFSYDVKMKEKGDIPEGYSVSREKKERFSLILESASTNQTSMYLCASKGYFEAFFGQGTRLTVV.

The chain has TRBV11-2 and TRBJ2-5; 8 bases match TRBD2. After removal of 5 bases from V and 3 bases from J, the junction contained 8 bases not matched to a gene. The CDR3 sequence is 15 residues long. In germline, CDR1 is SGHAT, CDR2 FQNNGV. The CDR3 DNA reads as TGTGCCAGCAGCACCCGACTAGCGAGTGAAGAGACCCAGTACTTC. Translated: CASSTRLASEETQYF.

This clone came up once. CDR3 residues: CASSHPQIVARSQETQYF. The CDR3 DNA reads TGCGCCAGCAGCCACCCGCAGATTGTGGCGAGGAGCCAAGAGACCCAGTACTTC. V gene TRBV4-1 combines with J gene TRBJ2-5; D is uncertain. The CDR3 covers 18 residues. Germline CDR1 reads MGHRA; CDR2 reads YSYEKL. V was pared by 3 bases and J by 1 base, with 21 bases between.

The chain is built from TRBV29-1 and TRBJ2-5; no reliable D call. The CDR3 has 13 residues. Germline V lookup: CDR1 SQVTM, CDR2 ANQGSEA. V lost 4 bases, J lost 2 bases, and 11 bases lay in between. The CDR3 sequence is CSVAFRPQETQYF. Here the CDR3 DNA reads TGCAGCGTTGCCTTCCGCCCTCAAGAGACCCAGTACTTC.

The chain joins TRBV7-9 to TRBJ1-6, with D uncertain. CDR3 size: 15 residues. Germline CDR1 and CDR2: SEHNR and FQNEAQ (reference sequence). Trimming took 5 bases from V and 5 from J, leaving 13 bases between them. In nucleotides, the CDR3 is TGTGCCAGCAGCCCCCCAAACAGAGATAATTCACCCCTCCACTTT. It codes for CASSPPNRDNSPLHF.

The V gene is TRBV18, the J gene TRBJ2-2; D is undetermined. Germline CDR1 reads KGHSH; CDR2 reads LQKENI. V lost 2 bases to trimming and J lost 1 base, with 8 bases between them. The CDR3 length is 15 residues. The CDR3 DNA is TGTGCCAGCTCACCATTCCCAGAGAACACCGGGGAGCTGTTTTTT. Translating gives CASSPFPENTGELFF.

CDR3 protein: CASSDTLMRADTQYF. The CDR3 nucleotides are TGTGCCAGCAGTGATACTTTAATGAGAGCGGATACGCAGTATTTT. This chain joins TRBV25-1 and TRBJ2-3; D call uncertain. Germline CDR1 and CDR2: MGHDK and SYGVNS. The CDR3 length is 15 residues. Deletions cut 3 bases from V and 6 bases from J, with 16 bases between.

The chain joins TRBV9 to TRBJ2-3, with 8 bases fitting TRBD2. V was pared by 0 bases and J by 2 bases, with 5 bases of the junction left unmatched. This CDR3 region has 16 residues. CDR1 is SGDLS, CDR2 YYNGEE, per germline. CDR3 sequence: CASSVGGGGFTDTQYF. Written as DNA, the CDR3 is TGTGCCAGCAGCGTAGGCGGCGGGGGGTTCACAGATACGCAGTATTTT.

V is TRBV11-2 and J is TRBJ1-2; TRBD1 agrees at 8 bases. Looked up from germline, CDR1 is SGHAT and CDR2 is FQNNGV. This CDR3 is 14 amino acids long. V lost 5 bases and J lost 2; bases outside the gene matches: 4. CDR3 region: CASSVRQGNYGYTF. CDR3 DNA: TGTGCCAGCAGCGTCCGACAGGGGAACTATGGCTACACCTTC.

The V call is TRBV19, the J call TRBJ1-1; TRBD1 matches at 9 bases. This CDR3 contains 18 residues. Looked up from germline, CDR1 is LNHDA and CDR2 is SQIVND (reference sequence). V dropped 7 bases and J dropped 0; count of bases not matched to a gene: 15. CDR3 loop: CASTTGQGPGLMNTEAFF. CDR3 bases: TGTGCCAGTACTACGGGACAGGGCCCGGGGCTCATGAACACTGAAGCTTTCTTT.

V gene TRBV5-4 combines with J gene TRBJ2-5; D may be TRBD1 (5 bases). Trimming pared 4 bases from V and 1 base from J, leaving 11 bases between. CDR1 is SGHNT and CDR2 is YYREEE in the germline V gene (reference sequence). This CDR3 spans 14 amino acids. The CDR3: CASSPPGPQETQYF. For the CDR3, the DNA is TGTGCCAGCAGCCCCCCAGGGCCCCAAGAGACCCAGTACTTC.

The chain has TRBV7-9 and TRBJ1-6; 9 bases fit TRBD1. Germline V gives CDR1 SEHNR, CDR2 FQNEAQ (reference sequence). The CDR3 length is 16 residues. V shed 4 bases, J shed 3 bases, and the junction held 4 bases outside the gene matches. The CDR3 here is CASSSDRGSYNSPLHF. The DNA of the CDR3 is TGTGCCAGCAGCTCGGACAGGGGAAGCTATAATTCACCCCTCCACTTT.

The genes are TRBV2 and TRBJ2-7; tentatively, D is TRBD1 (6 bases). Trimming left V 7 bases short and J 3 bases short, with 19 bases between. Germline CDR1 and CDR2: SNHLY and FYNNEI. This CDR3 spans 15 amino acids. The CDR3: CASTSATGHLYEQYF. CDR3 sequence (DNA): TGTGCCAGCACCTCCGCAACGGGACATCTCTACGAGCAGTACTTC.

This chain links TRBV7-2 with TRBJ1-1, with 7 bases aligning to TRBD1. After removal of 5 bases from V and 8 bases from J, the junction contained 8 bases not matched to a gene. Germline V lookup: CDR1 SGHTA, CDR2 FQGNSA. The CDR3 spans 13 residues. In nucleotides, the CDR3 is TGTGCCAGCAGCCATGGGACAGAATCCGAAGCTTTCTTT. It codes for CASSHGTESEAFF.

The J gene is TRBJ2-7, the V gene TRBV7-6; TRBD1 might be the D (5 bases). This CDR3 comprises 13 residues. CDR1 and CDR2 (germline): SGHVS, FNYEAQ. Trimming removed 1 base from V and 2 bases from J, with 6 bases in between. DNA of the CDR3: TGTGCCAGCAGCTTAGACAGGCCCTACGAGCAGTACTTC. Protein product: CASSLDRPYEQYF.

The chain combines TRBV11-3 with TRBJ2-5; tentative D call: TRBD2 (6 bases). This CDR3 is 15 amino acids long. Looked up from germline, CDR1 is SGHNT and CDR2 is YENEEA. Between the trimmed V and J ends, which lost 5 bases and 5 bases, there was a span of 18 bases. CDR3 in amino acids: CASSASRDSRETQYF. DNA for the CDR3: TGTGCCAGCAGCGCCTCCCGGGACTCCCGGGAGACCCAGTACTTC.